The clone carrying this T cell receptor (beta chain) occurred a few times. The target antigen is unknown. TCRdb re-called the 5' RACE reads through MiXCR, storing one row per CDR3 protein. Of some 600,000 distinct CDR3 sequences in the sample, less than 20% are singletons; the top ten hold about 18%. The sample belongs to a study of T cells after yellow fever vaccination. Study-wide context: In the case of low-cell-number fractions, SMART-Seq v4 Ultra Low Input was used for preparation.

The CDR3 loop spans 15 amino acids. Between the trimmed V and J ends, which lost 0 bases and 7 bases, there was a span of 15 bases. Germline V lookup: CDR1 LNHNV, CDR2 YYDKDF (reference sequence). Notes on the study in general: FACS-sorted repertoires could contain abundant clonotypes contaminating from the bulk population. Post-booster samples contained most primary-vaccination clones (just under 98% CD4, around 88% CD8).

This sequence was found in a man aged 18 to 29 who received the YFV17D yellow fever vaccine. The sample here was PBMCs, taken 5 to 6 days after the first yellow fever vaccination. The J gene is TRBJ1-1, the V gene TRBV15; D remains unclear. The CDR3 DNA reads TGTGCCACCAGCAGAGAGTTCACGAGGTCAGATGAAGCTTTCTTT. It specifies CATSREFTRSDEAFF. Complete variable domain (other parts from reference TRBV15 and TRBJ1-1): DAMVIQNPRYQVTQFGKPVTLSCSQTLNHNVMYWYQQKSSQAPKLLFHYYDKDFNNEADTPDNFQSRRPNTSFCFLDIRSPGLGDTAMYLCATSREFTRSDEAFFGQGTRLTVV.